This entry lists 26 T cell receptor beta chains sequenced from one sample in a study of T-cell reconstitution after alpha-beta-depleted transplantation in children listed by TCRdb under 2016. The meaning of the sample's treatment or condition label: allogeneic hematopoietic cell transplantation with graft depleted of TCRalphabeta T cells and CD19 B cells. Library generation was performed with PCR. For sequencing, an Illumina HiSeq 2500 was employed. To normalize quantification of the TCRbeta repertoire, the TCR libraries were built with molecular barcoding that relied on unique molecular identifiers. Using fastp at Q25 and MiXCR, TCRdb reprocessed the public reads and kept productive beta chains. Records with the same CDR3 protein are collapsed into one entry carrying the most frequent genes and DNA. The sample table lists about 300,000 distinct CDR3 sequences, over 9% of them with a count of one. Jointly, the top ten make up roughly 7.1% of the sample.

The starting material was PBMCs, obtained before TCRalphabeta/CD19-depleted stem cell transplant. Receptors originate from a boy under two years old with acute myeloid leukemia, due to receive a stem cell transplant.

This clonotype was recorded many times. The gene calls are TRBV27 and TRBJ2-7; 8 bases fit TRBD1. The CDR3 is made up of 14 amino acids. Germline assignment: CDR1 MNHEY and CDR2 SMNVEV (reference sequence). The V and J ends lost 3 bases and 5 bases, in that order; junction bases with no gene match: 6. For the CDR3, the DNA is TGTGCCAGCAGTTTGCCAGGGGGCTTGGACGAGCAGTACTTC. Translation: CASSLPGGLDEQYF.

CDR3 bases: TGTGCCACCAGCTCCCGAGACAGGACTGAAGCTTTCTTT. Translation: CATSSRDRTEAFF. The chain couples TRBV24-1 to TRBJ1-1; the D gene is possibly TRBD1 (6 bases). The CDR3 extends over 13 amino acids. The germline gives CDR1 KGHDR, CDR2 SFDVKD. V gave up 7 bases and J gave up 5 bases, with 13 bases separating them.

This clonotype has a handful of counts. The junction differs from germline at one of its ends, possibly a read error. The chain employs TRBV5-1 and TRBJ1-6; the match to TRBD1 covers 8 bases. Germline values: CDR1 SGHRS, CDR2 YFSETQ. This CDR3 spans 18 amino acids. CDR3 residues: CSSSPGQVLREYNSPLHF. The CDR3 nucleotides read TGCTCCAGCAGCCCGGGACAGGTTCTAAGGGAATATAATTCACCCCTCCACTTT.

The chain combines TRBV28 with TRBJ1-2, with 11 bases lining up with TRBD1. The CDR3 spans 16 residues. Germline V lookup: CDR1 MDHEN, CDR2 SYDVKM. J lost 7 bases, V lost 0 bases, and 7 bases had no gene match. The CDR3 is CASSLWGTGGKGGYTF. In DNA form, the CDR3 reads TGTGCCAGCAGTTTATGGGGGACAGGGGGAAAGGGTGGCTACACCTTC.

The sample holds many counts of this clonotype. This sequence joins TRBV27 and TRBJ2-2, with TRBD1 matching over 10 bases. V shed 0 bases, J shed 0 bases, and the junction held 7 bases outside the gene matches. This CDR3 region has 19 residues. Germline CDR1 MNHEY, CDR2 SMNVEV (reference sequence). The CDR3 loop reads CASSLSPLTGGPNTGELFF. DNA for the CDR3: TGTGCCAGCAGTTTATCTCCCCTGACAGGGGGCCCGAACACCGGGGAGCTGTTTTTT.

At least ten counts were recorded for this clonotype. V gene TRBV7-9 combines with J gene TRBJ1-2, with TRBD1 matching over 8 bases. The junction had 6 bases not matched to a gene; V was cut back by 2 bases and J by 1 base. CDR1 and CDR2 (germline): SEHNR, FQNEAQ (reference sequence). This CDR3 is 16 amino acids long. The chain's CDR3 is CASSLPTGVDNYGYTF. The CDR3 DNA is TGTGCCAGCAGCTTACCGACAGGGGTCGATAACTATGGCTACACCTTC.

At least ten counts were recorded for this clonotype. The chain employs TRBV4-3 and TRBJ2-3; a possible D gene is TRBD2 (7 bases). The CDR3 is 17 amino acids. V was clipped by 0 bases and J by 4 bases, with 17 bases between them. CDR1 LGHNA and CDR2 YSLEER come from the germline V gene. For the CDR3, the DNA is TGCGCCAGCAGCCAAGAAGGTGGGGGGGCGAAAGCAGATACGCAGTATTTT. Amino acid sequence: CASSQEGGGAKADTQYF.

The chain joins TRBV10-3 to TRBJ2-1; possibly TRBD1 for D (6 bases). The ends were cut back, 5 bases at V and 8 bases at J, with 10 bases in the middle. Germline CDR1 is ENHRY and CDR2 is SYGVKD. CDR3 length equals 12 residues. CDR3 sequence: CAISLGGDEQFF. The CDR3 DNA reads as TGTGCCATCAGTCTAGGGGGTGATGAGCAGTTCTTC.

This clonotype was recorded many times. The chain couples TRBV30 to TRBJ1-3; the match to TRBD1 covers 7 bases. V gave up 4 bases and J gave up 0 bases; unmatched junction bases: 9. Germline V gives CDR1 GTSNPN, CDR2 SVGIG (reference sequence). The CDR3 has 16 amino acids. This chain's CDR3 is CAWTRGQTHSGNTIYF. CDR3 sequence (DNA): TGTGCCTGGACCCGGGGACAGACCCACTCTGGAAACACCATATATTTT.

This clonotype showed up many times. J is TRBJ1-5 and V is TRBV28; 7 positions agree with TRBD1. CDR1 and CDR2 (germline): MDHEN, SYDVKM. Germline trimming cut 3 bases from V and 0 bases from J; bases unmatched to any gene: 8. This CDR3 contains 17 residues. As DNA, the CDR3 is TGTGCCAGCAGTTTCAGGGGGAATCCTTATAGCAATCAGCCCCAGCATTTT. It is translated as CASSFRGNPYSNQPQHF.

There are many counts of this clonotype. The chain has TRBV7-9 and TRBJ2-5; unclear D gene. Germline values: CDR1 SEHNR, CDR2 FQNEAQ (reference sequence). The CDR3 contains 15 residues. Trimming cost V 1 base and J 0 bases, with 9 bases left between them. DNA for the CDR3: TGTGCCAGCAGCTTAGAAACACCGCACCAAGAGACCCAGTACTTC. This codes for CASSLETPHQETQYF.

This clonotype was counted many times. The chain joins TRBV5-1 to TRBJ2-3; TRBD1 aligns across 10 bases. The CDR3 length is 18 residues. J lost 3 bases, V lost 2 bases, and 12 bases had no gene match. Germline V gene data show CDR1 as SGHRS and CDR2 as YFSETQ. For the CDR3, the DNA is TGCGCCAGCAGCTTCGTGCCCTACGACAGGGGGCAAACAGATACGCAGTATTTT. Its protein product is CASSFVPYDRGQTDTQYF.

This clonotype was seen at least ten times. The chain is built from TRBV15 and TRBJ2-2, with D possibly matching TRBD2 (7 bases). Trimming pared 8 bases from V and 2 bases from J, leaving 15 bases between. CDR3 length: 15 residues. The germline V gene encodes CDR1 LNHNV and CDR2 YYDKDF (reference sequence). The CDR3 DNA follows: TGTGCCACCTGCCGGGGGGCTCCTAACACCGGGGAGCTGTTTTTT. Its translation: CATCRGAPNTGELFF.

Note on this clonotype: A read error may be the cause here, since a much bigger clone is one base away. The V gene is TRBV5-1, the J gene TRBJ2-7; a weak D match, TRBD1 (6 bases). The CDR3 has 15 residues. Germline CDR1 and CDR2: SGHRS and YFSETQ. CDR3 sequence reads: CASSLGRDTHYEQNF. The CDR3 bases are TGCGCCAGCAGCTTGGGCCGGGACACCCACTACGAGCAGAACTTC.

At least ten counts were recorded for this clonotype. The chain is built from TRBV12-3 or TRBV12-4 and TRBJ2-3; D may be TRBD1 (6 bases). CDR3 size: 13 residues. V lost 3 bases to trimming and J lost 2 bases, with 6 bases between them. The DNA of the CDR3 is TGTGCCAGCAGTTTGGGACACACAGATACGCAGTATTTT. Amino acid sequence: CASSLGHTDTQYF.

This chain connects TRBV30 to TRBJ1-2; possibly TRBD1 for D (6 bases). Germline V gene data show CDR1 as GTSNPN and CDR2 as SVGIG (reference sequence). Trimming took 5 bases from V and 7 from J, leaving 8 bases between them. The CDR3 is 10 residues long. CDR3 in DNA: TGTGCCTGGGGGGGCCTTGGCTACACCTTC. It translates to CAWGGLGYTF.

The sample holds many counts of this clonotype. The V gene is TRBV7-6, the J gene TRBJ2-5; D not certain. The germline V gene encodes CDR1 SGHVS and CDR2 FNYEAQ. The CDR3 is 12 amino acids. V was pared by 5 bases and J by 5 bases, with 9 bases between. This CDR3 reads CASSRPQETQYF. CDR3 coding DNA: TGTGCCAGCAGCCGACCCCAGGAGACCCAGTACTTC.

This clonotype was recorded many times. The chain combines TRBV5-1 with TRBJ2-1; 16 bases agree with TRBD2. The CDR3 runs to 15 residues. J lost 6 bases, V lost 7 bases, and 4 bases had no gene match. CDR1 and CDR2 from the germline V gene are SGHRS and YFSETQ. CDR3 residues: CASVGLAGGINEQFF. CDR3 in DNA: TGCGCCAGCGTGGGACTAGCGGGGGGGATCAATGAGCAGTTCTTC.

Ten or more counts support this clonotype. This chain links TRBV6-5 with TRBJ2-3; no clear D. The CDR3 consists of 13 residues. The germline gives CDR1 MNHEY, CDR2 SVGAGI. Trimming pared 0 bases from V and 5 bases from J, leaving 6 bases between. CDR3 sequence (DNA): TGTGCCAGCAGTTACTCTTTCGGAGATACGCAGTATTTT. It codes for CASSYSFGDTQYF.

This clonotype was seen at least ten times. This rearrangement joins TRBV3-1 to TRBJ1-5; D perhaps matches TRBD1 (6 bases). The CDR3 has 13 residues. Germline V gene data show CDR1 as LGHDT and CDR2 as YNNKEL (reference sequence). V was cut by 4 bases and J by 11 bases, with 15 bases left in between. The DNA of the CDR3 is TGTGCCAGCAGCCGAGACAGGTGGGGTGCCCAGCATTTT. As protein: CASSRDRWGAQHF. Full variable domain (rest looked up from reference TRBV3-1 and TRBJ1-5): DTAVSQTPKYLVTQMGNDKSIKCEQNLGHDTMYWYKQDSKKFLKIMFSYNNKELIINETVPNRFSPKSPDKAHLNLHINSLELGDSAVYFCASSRDRWGAQHFGDGTRLSIL.

This chain uses TRBV7-9 with TRBJ2-4; D may match TRBD1 or TRBD2 (5 bases each). This CDR3 contains 16 residues. Trimming removed 5 bases from V and 1 base from J, with 15 bases in between. CDR1 and CDR2 from the germline V gene are SEHNR and FQNEAQ (reference sequence). As DNA, the CDR3 is TGTGCCAGCAGCCCCCGAGGGGTTGGGGCCAAAAACATTCAGTACTTC. Encoded protein: CASSPRGVGAKNIQYF.

V gene TRBV6-2 or TRBV6-3 combines with J gene TRBJ2-6, with TRBD1 matching over 7 bases. Germline V gene lookup returns CDR1 MNHEY and CDR2 SVGEGT. There are 16 residues in the CDR3. The J segment lost 0 bases and the V segment lost 7 bases, leaving 6 bases of the junction unmatched. Here the CDR3 reads CASNRQGLSGANVLTF. CDR3 nucleotides: TGTGCCAGCAACCGACAGGGCCTCTCTGGGGCCAACGTCCTGACTTTC.

This clonotype was detected many times. The chain joins TRBV18 to TRBJ2-2, with no clear D. V was pared by 8 bases and J by 1 base, with 14 bases between. This CDR3 has 15 residues. Germline loops: CDR1 KGHSH, CDR2 LQKENI. The CDR3 sequence: CASPVVGGNTGELFF. The CDR3 bases are TGTGCCAGCCCCGTCGTGGGCGGGAACACCGGGGAGCTGTTTTTT. The full variable domain, its missing parts supplied by reference TRBV18 and TRBJ2-2, is NAGVMQNPRHLVRRRGQEARLRCSPMKGHSHVYWYRQLPEEGLKFMVYLQKENIIDESGMPKERFSAEFPKEGPSILRIQQVVRGDSAAYFCASPVVGGNTGELFFGEGSRLTVL.

The chain has TRBV20-1 and TRBJ2-3; 8 nucleotides agree with TRBD2. V shed 2 bases, J shed 0 bases, and the junction held 4 bases outside the gene matches. Germline V gives CDR1 DFQATT, CDR2 SNEGSKA (reference sequence). The CDR3 length is 15 residues. CDR3 nucleotides: TGCAGTGCTAGACCCTTAGCGGGGAGCACAGATACGCAGTATTTT. This codes for CSARPLAGSTDTQYF.

The table lists this clonotype with many counts. The V and J genes are TRBV11-3 and TRBJ2-3; maybe TRBD1 (6 bases). This CDR3 spans 17 amino acids. The V end was cut by 5 bases, the J end by 1 base, with 19 bases between. Per the germline V gene, CDR1 is SGHNT and CDR2 is YENEEA. CDR3 amino acids: CASSPGVIGGGTDTQYF. CDR3 sequence (DNA): TGTGCCAGCAGCCCAGGTGTTATTGGGGGCGGCACAGATACGCAGTATTTT. Filled out from reference TRBV11-3 and TRBJ2-3, the complete variable domain reads EAGVVQSPRYKIIEKKQPVAFWCNPISGHNTLYWYLQNLGQGPELLIRYENEEAVDDSQLPKDRFSAERLKGVDSTLKIQPAELGDSAVYLCASSPGVIGGGTDTQYFGPGTRLTVL.

In DNA form, the CDR3 reads TGCAGTGCTCCGGACAGGGGAGGTAGGGAGCAGTACTTC. Protein sequence: CSAPDRGGREQYF. This chain connects TRBV20-1 to TRBJ2-7, with 9 positions matching TRBD1. The V gene's germline CDR1 is DFQATT and CDR2 SNEGSKA (reference sequence). Trimming cost V 5 bases and J 7 bases; bases outside gene matches: 9. CDR3 length equals 13 residues.